This T cell receptor (beta chain) was obtained from a study of T-cell reconstitution after alpha-beta-depleted transplantation in children. This CDR3 region has 17 residues. The V gene's germline CDR1 is SEHNR and CDR2 FQNEAQ (reference sequence). The V end was cut by 1 base, the J end by 2 bases, with 17 bases between. Unique molecular identifiers were built into the TCRbeta library. TCRdb called the PCR reads again in MiXCR, with one record for every CDR3 protein. The sample carries 490,000 or so distinct CDR3 sequences, around 12% recorded once. This clonotype appeared a few times. The TCR originated in a human donor who donated a stem cell graft to a child with combined immunodeficiency. Source: PBMCs from the stem cell graft donor, taken from the stem cell graft. The chain combines TRBV7-9 with TRBJ2-5; possibly TRBD1 or TRBD2 for D (5 bases each). DNA of the CDR3: TGTGCCAGCAGCTTAGTAGTATCGGGACCGAAACAAGAGACCCAGTACTTC. Encoded protein: CASSLVVSGPKQETQYF.